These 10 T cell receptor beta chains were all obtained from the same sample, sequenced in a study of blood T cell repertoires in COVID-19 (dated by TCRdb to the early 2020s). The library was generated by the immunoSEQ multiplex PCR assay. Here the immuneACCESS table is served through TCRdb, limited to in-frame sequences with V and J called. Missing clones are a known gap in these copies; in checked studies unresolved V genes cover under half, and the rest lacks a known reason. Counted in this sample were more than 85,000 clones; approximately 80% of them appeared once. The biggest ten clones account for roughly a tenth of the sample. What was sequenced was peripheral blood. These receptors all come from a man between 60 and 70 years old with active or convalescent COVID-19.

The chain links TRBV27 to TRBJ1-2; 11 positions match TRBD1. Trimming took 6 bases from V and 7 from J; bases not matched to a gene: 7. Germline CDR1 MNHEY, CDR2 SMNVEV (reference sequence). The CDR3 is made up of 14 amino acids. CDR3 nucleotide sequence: TGTGCCAGCAGCCCGGGACAGGGGGTAGTTGGCTACACCTTC. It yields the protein CASSPGQGVVGYTF.

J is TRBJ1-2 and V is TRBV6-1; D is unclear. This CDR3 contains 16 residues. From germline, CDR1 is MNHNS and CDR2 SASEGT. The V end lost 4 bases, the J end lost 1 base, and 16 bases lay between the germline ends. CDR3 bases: TGTGCCAGCAGTGCAATGGTTGGCACCGATAACTATGGCTACACCTTC. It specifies CASSAMVGTDNYGYTF.

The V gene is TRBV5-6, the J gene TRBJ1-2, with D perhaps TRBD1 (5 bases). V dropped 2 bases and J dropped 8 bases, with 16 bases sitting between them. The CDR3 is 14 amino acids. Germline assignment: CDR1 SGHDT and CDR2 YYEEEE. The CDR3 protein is CASSLPAGVGGYTF. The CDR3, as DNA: TGTGCCAGCAGCTTACCCGCGGGGGTGGGCGGCTACACCTTC.

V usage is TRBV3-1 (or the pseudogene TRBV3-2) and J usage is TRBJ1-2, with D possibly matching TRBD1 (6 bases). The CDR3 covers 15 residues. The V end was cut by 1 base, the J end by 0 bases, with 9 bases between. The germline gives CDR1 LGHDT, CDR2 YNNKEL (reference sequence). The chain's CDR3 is CASSQGGTSNYGYTF. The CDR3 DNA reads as TGTGCCAGCAGCCAAGGTGGGACATCTAACTATGGCTACACCTTC.

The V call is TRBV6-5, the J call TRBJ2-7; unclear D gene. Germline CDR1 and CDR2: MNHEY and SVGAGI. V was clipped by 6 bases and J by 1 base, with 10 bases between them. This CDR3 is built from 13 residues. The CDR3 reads CASSRLESYEQYF. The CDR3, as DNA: TGTGCCAGCAGCAGACTGGAATCCTACGAGCAGTACTTC.

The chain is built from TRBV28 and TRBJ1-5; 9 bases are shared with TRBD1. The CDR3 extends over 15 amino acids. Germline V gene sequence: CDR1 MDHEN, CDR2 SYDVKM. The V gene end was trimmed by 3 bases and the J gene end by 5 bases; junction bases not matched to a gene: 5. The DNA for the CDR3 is TGTGCCAGCAGTTTTAGGGGACAGGGCCATCAGCCCCAGCATTTT. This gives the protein CASSFRGQGHQPQHF.

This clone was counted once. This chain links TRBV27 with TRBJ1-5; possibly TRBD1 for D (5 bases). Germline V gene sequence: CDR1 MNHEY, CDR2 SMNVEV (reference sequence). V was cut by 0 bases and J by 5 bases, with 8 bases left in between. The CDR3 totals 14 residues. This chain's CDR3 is CASSLSGEDQPQHF. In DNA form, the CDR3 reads TGTGCCAGCAGTTTATCAGGGGAGGATCAGCCCCAGCATTTT.

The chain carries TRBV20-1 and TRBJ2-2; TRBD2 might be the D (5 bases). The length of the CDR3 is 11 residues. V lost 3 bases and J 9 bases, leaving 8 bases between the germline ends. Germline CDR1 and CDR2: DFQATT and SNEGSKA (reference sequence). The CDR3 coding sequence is TGCAGTGCTAGTAGCGCCAGGGAGCTGTTTTTT. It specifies CSASSARELFF.

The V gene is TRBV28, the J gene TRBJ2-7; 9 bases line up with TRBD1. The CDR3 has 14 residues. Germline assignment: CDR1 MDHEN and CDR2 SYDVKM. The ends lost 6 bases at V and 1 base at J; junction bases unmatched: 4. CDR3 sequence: CASSTGTGSYEQYV. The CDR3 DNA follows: TGTGCCAGCAGCACCGGGACAGGGTCCTACGAGCAGTACGTC.

CDR3 sequence reads: CASSFHNAYEQYF. The DNA for the CDR3 is TGTGCCAGCAGTTTCCACAATGCCTACGAGCAGTACTTC. This rearrangement joins TRBV12-3 or TRBV12-4 to TRBJ2-7; no reliable D call. The V and J ends lost 3 bases and 2 bases respectively, with 8 bases between them. The CDR3 has 13 residues.